This T cell receptor beta chain was sequenced during a study of cytomegalovirus exposure and HLA in healthy donors. The study's findings and limits: As was reported, the HLA-A and HLA-B alleles of most subjects were accurately predicted from TCR beta sequences.

In the PCR, 60 Vbeta and 13 Jbeta primers were used. The protocol was immunoSEQ multiplex PCR, while the TCRdb copy is restricted to in-frame clones and leaves out a portion. The profile covers 250,000 to 300,000 clones, with almost 85% appearing a single time and roughly 2% taken by the ten largest. As for this clone: Antigen unknown.

This CDR3 is built from 13 residues. The germline V gene encodes CDR1 MNHEY and CDR2 SMNVEV (reference sequence). V was clipped by 5 bases and J by 6 bases; unmatched bases: 6. The chain carries TRBV27 and TRBJ1-2; 7 nucleotides line up with TRBD1. The TCR originated in a middle-aged woman in good health and CMV-seropositive. The material sequenced was PBMCs. The CDR3 loop reads CASSIAGTDGYTF. CDR3 sequence (DNA): TGTGCCAGCAGTATAGCCGGGACAGATGGCTACACCTTC.